This passage covers 11 T cell receptor beta chains from one sample sequenced in a study of shared clonotypes between healthy human individuals. Libraries were prepared by immunoSEQ multiplex PCR; TCRdb keeps only in-frame clonotypes and omits some of them. The sample consists of about 590,000 clones, around 95% of them appearing once. Naive CD8 cells, CD45RO-negative and positively selected for CCR7, excluded terminally differentiated effector memory CD45RA+ cells. Source material: naive CD8+ T cells sorted from blood. Receptor source: a woman aged 25 to 39 in good health.

CDR3 sequence: CASSPRKGQGTDGAGELFF. The CDR3 DNA reads as TGTGCCAGCTCACCACGGAAAGGCCAGGGTACGGACGGTGCCGGGGAGCTGTTTTTT. The chain combines TRBV18 with TRBJ2-2; perhaps TRBD1 as D (5 bases). The CDR3 runs to 19 residues. The V gene lost 1 base and the J gene lost 6 bases, with 24 bases spanning the gap. Looked up from germline, CDR1 is KGHSH and CDR2 is LQKENI.

The rearrangement links TRBV28 to TRBJ2-7; TRBD2 matches 11 bases. Germline values: CDR1 MDHEN, CDR2 SYDVKM. The CDR3 has 19 amino acids. After removal of 1 base from V and 4 bases from J, the junction contained 15 bases not matched to a gene. The CDR3, as DNA: TGTGCCAGCAGTTTATATCCCCGGATGGCTAGCGGGAGGAAATACGAGCAGTACTTC. Protein: CASSLYPRMASGRKYEQYF.

The rearrangement joins TRBV27 to TRBJ2-1; the match to TRBD2 covers 13 bases. The CDR3 runs 15 residues. V lost 5 bases to trimming and J lost 9 bases; unmatched junction nucleotides: 7. Per germline, CDR1 MNHEY and CDR2 SMNVEV (reference sequence). The CDR3 DNA follows: TGTGCCAGCAGTGCCGGGACTAGCGGGATGGGTGAGCAGTTCTTC. Its protein product is CASSAGTSGMGEQFF.

This chain joins TRBV28 and TRBJ2-7, with a weak D call TRBD1 (5 bases). Per germline, CDR1 MDHEN and CDR2 SYDVKM. The CDR3 is 13 amino acids. V lost 6 bases and J 6 bases, leaving 15 bases between the germline ends. CDR3 protein: CASRLGDEGEQYF. For the CDR3, the DNA is TGTGCCAGCAGGTTAGGGGATGAAGGCGAGCAGTACTTC.

The gene calls are TRBV9 and TRBJ2-2, with D perhaps matching TRBD1 (5 bases). V shed 1 base and J shed 6 bases, with 16 bases lying between them. The CDR3 spans 16 residues. The germline CDR1 and CDR2 sequences are SGDLS and YYNGEE. The CDR3 DNA is TGTGCCAGCAGCGTATATCTACAGGTGGTTCCCGGGGAGCTGTTTTTT. It codes for CASSVYLQVVPGELFF.

DNA of the CDR3: TGCGCCAGCAGCCATAGCGGGAGCTCCTACAATGAGCAGTTCTTC. This sequence encodes CASSHSGSSYNEQFF. The chain joins TRBV4-1 to TRBJ2-1; 9 bases match TRBD2. Germline-derived CDR1 and CDR2 are MGHRA and YSYEKL. Trimming removed 3 bases from V and 0 bases from J; junction bases left unmatched: 0. This CDR3 region has 15 residues.

This clone was seen a single time. V usage is TRBV28 and J usage is TRBJ1-1; no clear D gene. Germline lookup yields CDR1 MDHEN and CDR2 SYDVKM. Trimming left V 6 bases short and J 0 bases short, with 8 bases between. This CDR3 region has 13 residues. In DNA, the CDR3 is TGTGCCAGCAGCACCTCCGTGAACACTGAAGCTTTCTTT. The encoded protein is CASSTSVNTEAFF.

This chain joins TRBV29-1 and TRBJ2-5, with TRBD2 matching over 13 bases. Germline CDR1 is SQVTM and CDR2 is ANQGSEA. This CDR3 is built from 14 residues. V dropped 1 base and J dropped 5; count of bases not matched to a gene: 1. CDR3: CSVEGLAGGETQYF. CDR3 DNA: TGCAGCGTTGAAGGACTAGCGGGAGGTGAGACCCAGTACTTC.

V gene TRBV28 combines with J gene TRBJ2-3, with D maybe TRBD2 (7 bases). V was pared by 5 bases and J by 3 bases, with 15 bases between. Germline V gene sequence: CDR1 MDHEN, CDR2 SYDVKM. The CDR3 has 15 residues. CDR3 protein: CASSKGGARTDTQYF. In DNA, the CDR3 is TGTGCCAGCAGTAAGGGGGGGGCGCGTACAGATACGCAGTATTTT.

V is TRBV2 and J is TRBJ2-1, with 8 bases that match TRBD2. This CDR3 spans 16 amino acids. Per germline, CDR1 SNHLY and CDR2 FYNNEI. V was clipped by 8 bases and J by 5 bases; unmatched bases: 14. The CDR3 protein is CASARLTGGPDNEQFF. The CDR3 bases are TGTGCCAGCGCGAGACTAACGGGAGGGCCTGACAATGAGCAGTTCTTC.

The J gene is TRBJ2-7, the V gene TRBV2; D not resolved. The germline V and J ends were trimmed by 0 bases and 7 bases, with 7 bases remaining between them. The CDR3 loop spans 12 amino acids. CDR1 and CDR2 from the germline V gene are SNHLY and FYNNEI. The CDR3 here is CASSEAETEQYF. CDR3 bases: TGTGCCAGCAGTGAAGCCGAAACAGAGCAGTACTTC. The entire variable domain, with the rest obtained from reference TRBV2 and TRBJ2-7, is as follows: EPEVTQTPSHQVTQMGQEVILRCVPISNHLYFYWYRQILGQKVEFLVSFYNNEISEKSEIFDDQFSVERPDGSNFTLKIRSTKLEDSAMYFCASSEAETEQYFGPGTRLTVT.